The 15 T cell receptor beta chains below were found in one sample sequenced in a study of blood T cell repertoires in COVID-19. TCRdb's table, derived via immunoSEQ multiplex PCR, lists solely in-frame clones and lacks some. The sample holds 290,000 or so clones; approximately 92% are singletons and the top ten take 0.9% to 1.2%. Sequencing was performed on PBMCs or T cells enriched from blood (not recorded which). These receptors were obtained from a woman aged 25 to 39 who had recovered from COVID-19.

The CDR3 sequence: CASSLDPLGGYTF. The CDR3 DNA reads TGTGCCAGCAGCTTAGACCCCCTCGGTGGCTACACCTTC. The gene calls are TRBV7-9 and TRBJ1-2; D not certain. With 1 base removed from V and 7 bases from J, the gap between germline ends came to 10 bases. CDR1 SEHNR and CDR2 FQNEAQ come from the germline V gene (reference sequence). CDR3 length: 13 amino acids.

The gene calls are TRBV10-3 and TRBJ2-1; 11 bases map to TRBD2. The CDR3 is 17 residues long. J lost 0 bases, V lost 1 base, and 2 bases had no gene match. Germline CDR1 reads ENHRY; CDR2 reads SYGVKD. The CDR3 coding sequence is TGTGCCATCAGTGAGTTTACTAGCGGGAGCTCCTACAATGAGCAGTTCTTC. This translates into CAISEFTSGSSYNEQFF.

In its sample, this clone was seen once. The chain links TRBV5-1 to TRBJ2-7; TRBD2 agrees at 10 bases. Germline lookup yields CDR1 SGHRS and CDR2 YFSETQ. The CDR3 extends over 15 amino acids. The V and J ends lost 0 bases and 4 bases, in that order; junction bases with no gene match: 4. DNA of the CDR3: TGCGCCAGCAGCTTGGGTCTAGCGGGAGAGTACGAGCAGTACTTC. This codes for CASSLGLAGEYEQYF.

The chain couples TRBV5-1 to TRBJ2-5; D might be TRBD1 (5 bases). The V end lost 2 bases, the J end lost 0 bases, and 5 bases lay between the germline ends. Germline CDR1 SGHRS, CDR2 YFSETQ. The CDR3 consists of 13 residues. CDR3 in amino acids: CASSFRDQETQYF. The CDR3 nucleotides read TGCGCCAGCAGCTTCAGGGACCAAGAGACCCAGTACTTC.

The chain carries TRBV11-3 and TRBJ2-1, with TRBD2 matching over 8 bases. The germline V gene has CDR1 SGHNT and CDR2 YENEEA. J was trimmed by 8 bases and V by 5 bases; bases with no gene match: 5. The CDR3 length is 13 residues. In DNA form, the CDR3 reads TGTGCCAGCAGCCGTGAACTAGCGGATGAGCAGTTCTTC. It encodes CASSRELADEQFF.

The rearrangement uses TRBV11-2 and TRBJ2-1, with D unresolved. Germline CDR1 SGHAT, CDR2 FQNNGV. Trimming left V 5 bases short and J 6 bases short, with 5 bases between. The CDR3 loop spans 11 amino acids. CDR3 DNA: TGTGCCAGCAGCCTCGGCAATGAGCAGTTCTTC. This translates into CASSLGNEQFF. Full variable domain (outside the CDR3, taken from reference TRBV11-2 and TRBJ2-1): EAGVAQSPRYKIIEKRQSVAFWCNPISGHATLYWYQQILGQGPKLLIQFQNNGVVDDSQLPKDRFSAERLKGVDSTLKIQPAKLEDSAVYLCASSLGNEQFFGPGTRLTVL.

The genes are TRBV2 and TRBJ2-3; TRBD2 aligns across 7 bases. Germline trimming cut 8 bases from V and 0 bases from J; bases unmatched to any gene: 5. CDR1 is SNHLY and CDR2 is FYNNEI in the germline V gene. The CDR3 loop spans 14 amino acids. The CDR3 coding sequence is TGTGCCAGCTCCGGGACTATCAGCACAGATACGCAGTATTTT. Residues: CASSGTISTDTQYF.

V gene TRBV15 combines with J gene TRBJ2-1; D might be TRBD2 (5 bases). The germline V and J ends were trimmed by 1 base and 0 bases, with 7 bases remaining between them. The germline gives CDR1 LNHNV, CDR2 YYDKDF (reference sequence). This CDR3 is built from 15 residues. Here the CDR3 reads CATSRGESSYNEQFF. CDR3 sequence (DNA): TGTGCCACCAGCAGAGGGGAGAGCTCCTACAATGAGCAGTTCTTC.

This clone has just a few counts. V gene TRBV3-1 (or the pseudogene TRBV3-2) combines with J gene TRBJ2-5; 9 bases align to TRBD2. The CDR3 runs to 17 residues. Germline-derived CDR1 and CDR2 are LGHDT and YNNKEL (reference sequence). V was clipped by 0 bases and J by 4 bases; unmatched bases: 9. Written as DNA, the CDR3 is TGTGCCAGCAGCCAAGATCGGCCTAGCGGGACTATAGAGACCCAGTACTTC. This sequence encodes CASSQDRPSGTIETQYF.

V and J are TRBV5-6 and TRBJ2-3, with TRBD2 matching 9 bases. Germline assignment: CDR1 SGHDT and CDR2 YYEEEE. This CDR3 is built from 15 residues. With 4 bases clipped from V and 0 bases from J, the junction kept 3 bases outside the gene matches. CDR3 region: CASSPLAGSTDTQYF. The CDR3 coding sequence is TGTGCCAGCAGCCCACTAGCGGGCAGCACAGATACGCAGTATTTT.

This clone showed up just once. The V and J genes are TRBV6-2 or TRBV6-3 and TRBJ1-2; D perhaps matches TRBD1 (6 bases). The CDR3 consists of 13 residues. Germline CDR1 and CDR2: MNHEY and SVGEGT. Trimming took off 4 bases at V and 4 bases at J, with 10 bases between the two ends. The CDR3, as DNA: TGTGCCAGCAGTTGGGGGACACTCTATGGCTACACCTTC. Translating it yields CASSWGTLYGYTF.

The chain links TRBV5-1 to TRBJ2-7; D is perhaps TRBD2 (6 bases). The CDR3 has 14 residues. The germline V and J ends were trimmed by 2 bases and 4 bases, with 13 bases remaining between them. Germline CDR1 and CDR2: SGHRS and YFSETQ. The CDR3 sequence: CASSFTGEGYEQYF. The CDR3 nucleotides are TGCGCCAGCAGCTTCACGGGAGAAGGGTACGAGCAGTACTTC.

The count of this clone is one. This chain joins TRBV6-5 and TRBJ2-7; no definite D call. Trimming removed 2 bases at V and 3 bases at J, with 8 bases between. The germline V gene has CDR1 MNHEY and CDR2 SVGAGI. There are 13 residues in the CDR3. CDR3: CASSYDKLYEQYF. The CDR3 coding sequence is TGTGCCAGCAGTTACGACAAGCTCTACGAGCAGTACTTC.

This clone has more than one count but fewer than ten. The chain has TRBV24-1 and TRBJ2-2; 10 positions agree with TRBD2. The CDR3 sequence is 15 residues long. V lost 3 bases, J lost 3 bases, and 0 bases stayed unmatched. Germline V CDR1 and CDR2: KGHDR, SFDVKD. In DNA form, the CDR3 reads TGTGCCACCAGTGATAGCGGGAGGGACACCGGGGAGCTGTTTTTT. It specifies CATSDSGRDTGELFF.

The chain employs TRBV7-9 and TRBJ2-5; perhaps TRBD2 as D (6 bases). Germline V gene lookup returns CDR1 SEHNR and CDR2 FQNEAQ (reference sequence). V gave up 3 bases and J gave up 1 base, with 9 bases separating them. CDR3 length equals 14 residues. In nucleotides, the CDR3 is TGTGCCAGCAGCTTCTTGGGGGGCCAAGAGACCCAGTACTTC. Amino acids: CASSFLGGQETQYF.